Presented here are 13 T cell receptor beta chains from one specimen sequenced in a study of T-cell reconstitution after alpha-beta-depleted transplantation in children. Preparation of the TCRbeta library was carried out with unique molecular identifiers. One entry per CDR3 protein, called by TCRdb with MiXCR from the PCR reads. The table has nearly 550,000 distinct CDR3 sequences, about 18% seen once. The input for sequencing was PBMCs from the stem cell graft donor, taken from the stem cell graft. All receptors derive from a human donor who donated a stem cell graft to a child with acute lymphoblastic leukemia.

In this sample, this clonotype turned up a few times. V gene TRBV15 combines with J gene TRBJ2-2; 13 bases are a match to TRBD2. The junction had 5 bases not matched to a gene; V was cut back by 1 base and J by 6 bases. Germline V lookup: CDR1 LNHNV, CDR2 YYDKDF (reference sequence). There are 17 residues in the CDR3. Here the CDR3 reads CATSRVVGTSGAGELFF. The CDR3 DNA is TGTGCCACCAGCAGAGTCGTCGGGACTAGCGGGGCCGGGGAGCTGTTTTTT.

This clonotype was observed a handful of times. The chain employs TRBV5-1 and TRBJ1-1; no clear D. The length of the CDR3 is 15 residues. V was shortened by 5 bases and J by 0 bases, with 14 bases between the two germline ends. Looked up from germline, CDR1 is SGHRS and CDR2 is YFSETQ. This chain's CDR3 is CASSIFDGLNTEAFF. In DNA form, the CDR3 reads TGCGCCAGCAGTATTTTCGACGGCCTGAACACTGAAGCTTTCTTT.

This clonotype appeared a few times. This rearrangement joins TRBV15 to TRBJ1-2, with D possibly matching TRBD1 (5 bases). The CDR3 totals 12 residues. V gave up 5 bases and J gave up 5 bases, with 9 bases separating them. Germline V CDR1 and CDR2: LNHNV, YYDKDF (reference sequence). CDR3 sequence (DNA): TGTGCCACCAGCTTAGGGGCGTATGGCTACACCTTC. Translation gives CATSLGAYGYTF.

The chain recombines TRBV7-9 with TRBJ2-1, with TRBD2 matching 9 bases. Trimming took 1 base from V and 1 from J; bases not matched to a gene: 5. The CDR3 runs to 17 residues. The germline CDR1 and CDR2 sequences are SEHNR and FQNEAQ (reference sequence). CDR3 coding DNA: TGTGCCAGCAGCTTAGAGGTAGCGGGAGCTTCCTACAATGAGCAGTTCTTC. As protein: CASSLEVAGASYNEQFF. The full variable domain, with the rest looked up from reference TRBV7-9 and TRBJ2-1, is DTGVSQNPRHKITKRGQNVTFRCDPISEHNRLYWYRQTLGQGPEFLTYFQNEAQLEKSRLLSDRFSAERPKGSFSTLEIQRTEQGDSAMYLCASSLEVAGASYNEQFFGPGTRLTVL.

This chain joins TRBV6-1 and TRBJ2-7; 8 bases are a match to TRBD2. Germline-derived CDR1 and CDR2 are MNHNS and SASEGT. V lost 2 bases and J lost 4; bases outside the gene matches: 4. The CDR3 totals 14 residues. This CDR3 reads CASSEFLAGYEQYF. In nucleotides, the CDR3 is TGTGCCAGCAGTGAATTCCTAGCGGGTTACGAGCAGTACTTC.

This clonotype was counted between two and nine times. V and J are TRBV5-1 and TRBJ2-1; TRBD2 might be the D (5 bases). Per the germline V gene, CDR1 is SGHRS and CDR2 is YFSETQ. Trimming removed 3 bases at V and 8 bases at J, with 12 bases between. The CDR3 is 13 residues long. In DNA, the CDR3 is TGCGCCAGCAGCTGGGAATTGGGAGATGAGCAGTTCTTC. Translating it yields CASSWELGDEQFF.

The V call is TRBV27, the J call TRBJ1-2; no firm D call. Germline assignment: CDR1 MNHEY and CDR2 SMNVEV (reference sequence). Trimming left V 5 bases short and J 4 bases short, with 14 bases between. This CDR3 contains 14 residues. The CDR3 nucleotides read TGTGCCAGCAGTCTGCAGGCAGCCACCTATGGCTACACCTTC. Translating it yields CASSLQAATYGYTF.

With regard to this clonotype: As the CDR3 is not closed by the conserved phenylalanine or tryptophan, this likely results from a read error. Because the CDR3's place on the DNA is in doubt, the DNA is left out and the CDR3 is given as listed by TCRdb. The chain carries TRBV25-1 and TRBJ2-3; TRBD2 is the table's D call, not checked against the DNA. Both ends counted, the CDR3 spans 15 residues. Germline loops: CDR1 MGHDK, CDR2 SYGVNS. The CDR3 sequence is CASSESDEPSGRGYG.

The V call is TRBV10-2, the J call TRBJ1-3; no firm D call. The CDR3 sequence is 15 residues long. Germline V gives CDR1 WSHSY, CDR2 SAAADI. V shed 5 bases and J shed 12 bases, with 23 bases lying between them. CDR3 nucleotides: TGCGCCAGCAGTCCCGACGGCCTCCCAACTCCTGGCATATATTTT. Protein product: CASSPDGLPTPGIYF.

V and J are TRBV7-9 and TRBJ2-7; possibly TRBD1 for D (6 bases). Germline CDR1 is SEHNR and CDR2 is FQNEAQ (reference sequence). This CDR3 is 14 amino acids long. V was shortened by 5 bases and J by 0 bases, with 11 bases between the two germline ends. The CDR3 DNA follows: TGTGCCAGCAGCCAGGGGACACGCTCCTACGAGCAGTACTTC. Its protein product is CASSQGTRSYEQYF.

The chain recombines TRBV2 with TRBJ1-5; D call uncertain. Germline V gives CDR1 SNHLY, CDR2 FYNNEI. Trimming took 7 bases from V and 0 from J, leaving 10 bases between them. This CDR3 has 14 residues. Here the CDR3 reads CASTRTDSNQPQHF. The CDR3 bases are TGTGCCAGCACGAGGACGGATAGCAATCAGCCCCAGCATTTT. Combining the CDR3 with reference TRBV2 and TRBJ1-5 gives the whole variable domain EPEVTQTPSHQVTQMGQEVILRCVPISNHLYFYWYRQILGQKVEFLVSFYNNEISEKSEIFDDQFSVERPDGSNFTLKIRSTKLEDSAMYFCASTRTDSNQPQHFGDGTRLSIL.

The V call is TRBV12-3 or TRBV12-4, the J call TRBJ1-1, with D possibly TRBD1 on 5 matching bases. V was cut by 6 bases and J by 1 base, with 9 bases left in between. This CDR3 contains 13 residues. The CDR3 is CASRGRWNTEAFF. DNA for the CDR3: TGTGCCAGCAGGGGGCGGTGGAACACTGAAGCTTTCTTT.

The genes are TRBV15 and TRBJ2-5; D call uncertain. Per germline, CDR1 LNHNV and CDR2 YYDKDF (reference sequence). This CDR3 has 13 residues. Trimming took 0 bases from V and 12 from J, leaving 14 bases between them. The CDR3 region is CATSRDRWAREYF. In DNA form, the CDR3 reads TGTGCCACCAGCAGAGATCGGTGGGCGAGAGAGTACTTC.